The 31 T cell receptor beta chains reported below all come from one sample, sequenced in a study of shared clonotypes between healthy human individuals. The naive CD8 subset, CD45RO-negative cells positively selected for CCR7, excluded terminally differentiated effector memory CD45RA+ cells. Data came from immunoSEQ multiplex PCR; TCRdb stores just in-frame clones and leaves some out. The table records hundreds of thousands of clones, 92% of them present only once. Sequencing was carried out using naive CD8+ T cells sorted from blood. Receptors originate from a man aged 25 to 40 in good health.

The chain couples TRBV6-1 to TRBJ2-7; D remains ambiguous. The germline V and J ends were trimmed by 3 bases and 4 bases, with 7 bases remaining between them. CDR3 length equals 12 residues. Germline V gives CDR1 MNHNS, CDR2 SASEGT. The CDR3 DNA follows: TGTGCCAGCAGTGACGCATCTTACGAGCAGTACTTC. It codes for CASSDASYEQYF.

This clone has a single count. The chain couples TRBV7-4 to TRBJ2-1; D unresolved. CDR1 SGHVT and CDR2 SQSDAQ come from the germline V gene. CDR3 length equals 13 residues. The V end lost 2 bases, the J end lost 3 bases, and 5 bases lay between the germline ends. The CDR3 sequence: CASSLMVYNEQFF. CDR3 in DNA: TGTGCCAGCAGCTTAATGGTCTACAATGAGCAGTTCTTC.

The J gene is TRBJ1-1, the V gene TRBV19; TRBD1 is a possible D gene (6 bases). Germline loops: CDR1 LNHDA, CDR2 SQIVND (reference sequence). The CDR3 covers 15 residues. The V end lost 3 bases, the J end lost 0 bases, and 11 bases lay between the germline ends. The CDR3 sequence: CASSIFGQMNTEAFF. The CDR3 DNA sequence: TGTGCCAGTAGTATTTTTGGACAGATGAACACTGAAGCTTTCTTT.

The chain has TRBV5-1 and TRBJ2-3, with 9 bases aligning to TRBD2. V lost 2 bases, J lost 5 bases, and 6 bases stayed unmatched. Germline CDR1 reads SGHRS; CDR2 reads YFSETQ. This CDR3 contains 15 residues. As DNA, the CDR3 is TGCGCCAGCAGCTTAATAGCGGGAGATAGAGATACGCAGTATTTT. This codes for CASSLIAGDRDTQYF.

This clone was seen a few times. The CDR3 DNA follows: TGTGCCAGCAGCCCGGGTCGTTCCCCCACAGATACGCAGTATTTT. Protein product: CASSPGRSPTDTQYF. The chain links TRBV7-3 to TRBJ2-3; D gene unclear. V was clipped by 5 bases and J by 2 bases, with 14 bases between them. CDR1 and CDR2 (germline): SGHTA, FQGTGA. This CDR3 spans 15 amino acids.

This clone has only a few counts. The chain joins TRBV29-1 to TRBJ1-5; D is uncertain. Germline CDR1 SQVTM, CDR2 ANQGSEA. V lost 6 bases to trimming and J lost 5 bases, with 11 bases between them. This CDR3 contains 12 residues. The CDR3 DNA reads as TGCAGCGTCCAGGACGGGGATCAGCCCCAGCATTTT. Translated, it gives CSVQDGDQPQHF.

The CDR3 region is CASSSLYRGRASYEQYF. The CDR3 nucleotides are TGTGCCAGCAGCTCGTTATACAGGGGGCGTGCATCCTACGAGCAGTACTTC. This chain uses TRBV7-2 with TRBJ2-7; 9 nucleotides match TRBD1. The CDR3 totals 17 residues. The junction had 11 bases not matched to a gene; V was cut back by 4 bases and J by 1 base. Germline CDR1 reads SGHTA; CDR2 reads FQGNSA.

The rearrangement links TRBV7-3 to TRBJ2-1; TRBD2 aligns across 7 bases. The CDR3 runs to 17 residues. CDR1 and CDR2 (germline): SGHTA, FQGTGA. V was pared by 1 base and J by 0 bases, with 6 bases of the junction left unmatched. The CDR3 spells CASSLNGGRFSYNEQFF. Here the CDR3 DNA reads TGTGCCAGCAGCTTAAATGGCGGGAGATTCTCCTACAATGAGCAGTTCTTC.

V and J are TRBV30 and TRBJ1-4; no reliable D call. V gave up 2 bases and J gave up 6 bases, with 4 bases separating them. The CDR3 loop spans 11 amino acids. In germline, CDR1 is GTSNPN, CDR2 SVGIG (reference sequence). CDR3 loop: CAWSLDEKLFF. For the CDR3, the DNA is TGTGCCTGGAGTCTCGATGAAAAACTGTTTTTT.

There are many counts of this clone. Other DNA sequences in this specimen translate into the identical CDR3. The chain has TRBV4-3 and TRBJ2-6, with a possible D match to TRBD2 (6 bases). The ends were cut back, 0 bases at V and 1 base at J, with 7 bases in the middle. Germline loops: CDR1 LGHNA, CDR2 YSLEER. The CDR3 covers 16 residues. CDR3 coding DNA: TGCGCCAGCAGCCAAGAGGCGGGGTCTGGGGCCAACGTCCTGACTTTC. It specifies CASSQEAGSGANVLTF.

The rearrangement links TRBV6-5 to TRBJ1-3; tentative D call: TRBD1 (5 bases). The V end was cut by 3 bases, the J end by 2 bases, with 14 bases between. The V gene's germline CDR1 is MNHEY and CDR2 SVGAGI. The CDR3 extends over 16 amino acids. Here the CDR3 DNA reads TGTGCCAGCAGTTATGGGGTGGGGGACGCTGGAAACACCATATATTTT. This translates into CASSYGVGDAGNTIYF.

This chain joins TRBV29-1 and TRBJ2-5; 9 positions agree with TRBD2. CDR1 is SQVTM and CDR2 is ANQGSEA in the germline V gene. Trimming cost V 7 bases and J 2 bases; bases outside gene matches: 5. The CDR3 runs to 13 residues. The CDR3 sequence is CSGAGGVQETQYF. DNA for the CDR3: TGCAGCGGAGCGGGAGGAGTTCAAGAGACCCAGTACTTC.

The V call is TRBV5-5, the J call TRBJ1-5; 10 bases line up with TRBD1. The germline V gene encodes CDR1 SGHKS and CDR2 YYEKEE (reference sequence). V shed 4 bases, J shed 4 bases, and the junction held 11 bases outside the gene matches. The CDR3 loop spans 17 amino acids. DNA for the CDR3: TGTGCCAGCAGCCCCGGGACAGGGGCCGAAGGTAATCAGCCCCAGCATTTT. Translating it yields CASSPGTGAEGNQPQHF.

The chain employs TRBV7-6 and TRBJ1-2, with D maybe TRBD1 (6 bases). Per the germline V gene, CDR1 is SGHVS and CDR2 is FNYEAQ. The CDR3 consists of 15 residues. The germline V and J ends were trimmed by 1 base and 4 bases, with 13 bases remaining between them. DNA of the CDR3: TGTGCCAGCAGCTTAGGGCAGGGGAGTGTCTATGGCTACACCTTC. Its protein is CASSLGQGSVYGYTF.

The V gene is TRBV27, the J gene TRBJ2-7; D gene uncertain. Trimming removed 4 bases from V and 0 bases from J, with 10 bases in between. Germline-derived CDR1 and CDR2 are MNHEY and SMNVEV (reference sequence). This CDR3 spans 14 amino acids. The chain's CDR3 is CASSSTETSYEQYF. CDR3 DNA sequence: TGTGCCAGCAGTTCCACAGAAACCTCCTACGAGCAGTACTTC.

V gene TRBV7-9 combines with J gene TRBJ1-2, with a possible D match to TRBD1 (6 bases). Germline CDR1 is SEHNR and CDR2 is FQNEAQ (reference sequence). CDR3 length equals 12 residues. V was clipped by 8 bases and J by 4 bases, with 11 bases between them. For the CDR3, the DNA is TGTGCCAGCGGACAGTTTGGCTATGGCTACACCTTC. Its protein is CASGQFGYGYTF.

The chain recombines TRBV7-9 with TRBJ2-7; 10 bases align to TRBD2. The CDR3 length is 17 residues. Losses at the gene ends were 3 bases for V and 4 bases for J; bases not matched to a gene: 12. The germline CDR1 and CDR2 sequences are SEHNR and FQNEAQ (reference sequence). In DNA, the CDR3 is TGTGCCAGCAGCTTGGGGGAGCGGGAGGGCCCCTTTTACGAGCAGTACTTC. This codes for CASSLGEREGPFYEQYF.

V usage is TRBV27 and J usage is TRBJ2-5; maybe TRBD1 (6 bases). The CDR3 spans 16 residues. Trimming took off 6 bases at V and 5 bases at J, with 22 bases between the two ends. CDR1 and CDR2 from the germline V gene are MNHEY and SMNVEV (reference sequence). DNA of the CDR3: TGTGCCAGCAGACACGAGGGTCAGGGGCTCTCGGAGACCCAGTACTTC. Protein product: CASRHEGQGLSETQYF.

The chain uses TRBV7-9 and TRBJ2-5; tentative D call: TRBD2 (6 bases). The CDR3 extends over 16 amino acids. V lost 6 bases, J lost 2 bases, and 19 bases lay in between. Germline lookup yields CDR1 SEHNR and CDR2 FQNEAQ (reference sequence). The CDR3 reads CASSPLHSGTQETQYF. In nucleotides, the CDR3 is TGTGCCAGCAGTCCCTTGCATAGCGGCACTCAAGAGACCCAGTACTTC. Supplemented by reference TRBV7-9 and TRBJ2-5, the full variable domain reads DTGVSQNPRHKITKRGQNVTFRCDPISEHNRLYWYRQTLGQGPEFLTYFQNEAQLEKSRLLSDRFSAERPKGSFSTLEIQRTEQGDSAMYLCASSPLHSGTQETQYFGPGTRLLVL.

The chain has TRBV27 and TRBJ2-7; 7 nucleotides line up with TRBD2. Germline CDR1 MNHEY, CDR2 SMNVEV (reference sequence). The CDR3 extends over 15 amino acids. V was pared by 0 bases and J by 1 base, with 3 bases of the junction left unmatched. In nucleotides, the CDR3 is TGTGCCAGCAGTTTATCGCACGGGGGGTCCTACGAGCAGTACTTC. As protein: CASSLSHGGSYEQYF.

There are a few counts of this clone. CDR3 loop: CASRPQGIGEKLFF. In DNA form, the CDR3 reads TGTGCCAGCAGACCCCAGGGAATCGGTGAAAAACTGTTTTTT. The V call is TRBV28, the J call TRBJ1-4, with D maybe TRBD1 (5 bases). Germline-derived CDR1 and CDR2 are MDHEN and SYDVKM. V was pared by 6 bases and J by 7 bases, with 15 bases between. The CDR3 spans 14 residues. Complete variable domain (other parts from reference TRBV28 and TRBJ1-4): DVKVTQSSRYLVKRTGEKVFLECVQDMDHENMFWYRQDPGLGLRLIYFSYDVKMKEKGDIPEGYSVSREKKERFSLILESASTNQTSMYLCASRPQGIGEKLFFGSGTQLSVL.

This clone was counted a single time. The gene calls are TRBV21-1 and TRBJ2-7; TRBD2 is the table's D call, not checked against the DNA. TRBV21-1 is marked as a pseudogene. There are 10 residues in the CDR3. The CDR3 loop reads CASSRDRPYF. The CDR3, as DNA: TGTGCCAGCAGCCGGGATCGTCCGTACTTC.

This chain joins TRBV11-2 and TRBJ2-7, with D tentatively TRBD1 (6 bases). The CDR3 covers 15 residues. Trimming removed 5 bases at V and 2 bases at J, with 16 bases between. Per the germline V gene, CDR1 is SGHAT and CDR2 is FQNNGV. Written as DNA, the CDR3 is TGTGCCAGCAGCCCAGGGGTACTCCTGACCTACGAGCAGTACTTC. It is translated as CASSPGVLLTYEQYF.

This clone was recorded many times. The chain combines TRBV7-9 with TRBJ2-1; D might be TRBD2 (6 bases). This CDR3 comprises 14 residues. Germline CDR1 SEHNR, CDR2 FQNEAQ (reference sequence). The V and J ends lost 1 base and 8 bases respectively, with 12 bases between them. The CDR3 reads CASSLGLGGDEQFF. The CDR3 nucleotides read TGTGCCAGCAGCTTAGGCCTCGGCGGGGATGAGCAGTTCTTC.

CDR3 DNA sequence: TGTGCCAGCAGCCGATTCACACCGGGACTAGCTTTTTCCAATGAGCAGTTCTTC. Amino acid sequence: CASSRFTPGLAFSNEQFF. The chain joins TRBV7-8 to TRBJ2-1; 9 bases map to TRBD2. Germline V gene lookup returns CDR1 SGHVS and CDR2 FQNEAQ. Trimming took 5 bases from V and 6 from J; bases not matched to a gene: 17. The CDR3 is made up of 18 amino acids. The entire variable domain, with the rest obtained from reference TRBV7-8 and TRBJ2-1, is as follows: GAGVSQSPRYKVAKRGQDVALRCDPISGHVSLFWYQQALGQGPEFLTYFQNEAQLDKSGLPSDRFFAERPEGSVSTLKIQRTQQEDSAVYLCASSRFTPGLAFSNEQFFGPGTRLTVL.

The genes are TRBV7-9 and TRBJ2-1; 12 nucleotides match TRBD1. Per the germline V gene, CDR1 is SEHNR and CDR2 is FQNEAQ (reference sequence). Losses at the gene ends were 0 bases for V and 7 bases for J; bases not matched to a gene: 13. The CDR3 loop spans 19 amino acids. CDR3 protein: CASSLAGNPGQGARNEQFF. In DNA, the CDR3 is TGTGCCAGCAGCTTAGCGGGGAACCCGGGACAGGGGGCGAGGAATGAGCAGTTCTTC.

The rearrangement joins TRBV7-9 to TRBJ2-3; the match to TRBD1 covers 7 bases. CDR3 length equals 15 residues. Looked up from germline, CDR1 is SEHNR and CDR2 is FQNEAQ (reference sequence). Trimming took 4 bases from V and 3 from J; bases not matched to a gene: 7. CDR3 sequence: CASSSRKGATDTQYF. CDR3 in DNA: TGTGCCAGCAGCTCCCGAAAGGGGGCTACAGATACGCAGTATTTT.

CDR3 amino acids: CASSPPGGLAYEQYF. CDR3 coding DNA: TGTGCCAGCTCACCACCAGGGGGCCTCGCCTACGAGCAGTACTTC. V is TRBV18 and J is TRBJ2-7, with 7 bases that match TRBD1. Looked up from germline, CDR1 is KGHSH and CDR2 is LQKENI. The length of the CDR3 is 15 residues. J lost 2 bases, V lost 0 bases, and 4 bases had no gene match.

This chain uses TRBV27 with TRBJ2-7, with 10 bases lining up with TRBD1. CDR3 length: 13 residues. Germline V gene lookup returns CDR1 MNHEY and CDR2 SMNVEV (reference sequence). V gave up 5 bases and J gave up 6 bases; unmatched junction bases: 4. The DNA for the CDR3 is TGTGCCAGCAGTGGGACAGGGGTAAGCGAGCAGTACTTC. The encoded protein is CASSGTGVSEQYF.

V gene TRBV19 combines with J gene TRBJ1-2; D ambiguous. The ends were cut back, 3 bases at V and 4 bases at J, with 9 bases in the middle. The CDR3 is made up of 13 amino acids. The V gene's germline CDR1 is LNHDA and CDR2 SQIVND (reference sequence). CDR3 loop: CASSITGSYGYTF. The DNA of the CDR3 is TGTGCCAGTAGTATTACCGGCAGCTATGGCTACACCTTC.

This chain uses TRBV19 with TRBJ1-1; no firm D call. Trimming removed 3 bases from V and 7 bases from J, with 9 bases in between. The CDR3 spans 12 residues. The germline V gene has CDR1 LNHDA and CDR2 SQIVND (reference sequence). The DNA of the CDR3 is TGTGCCAGTAGTATTACGGGTGTTGAAGCTTTCTTT. It codes for CASSITGVEAFF.